The 22 T cell receptor beta chains reported below all come from one sample, sequenced in a study of T cells in Graves' hyperthyroidism and ophthalmopathy. RNA transcripts yielded amplified TCR beta CDR3 regions. TCR CDR3 regions were first amplified by RT-PCR with HTBI primers. From the multiplex PCR reads, TCRdb called clonotypes with MiXCR, one entry per CDR3 protein. Among nearly 600,000 distinct CDR3 sequences listed, 14% were seen once. Sequencing was done on a sample of blood. The receptor set was obtained from a woman aged 25 to 45 with Graves' hyperthyroidism that later progressed to Graves' ophthalmopathy.

This sequence joins TRBV6-6 and TRBJ2-5; unclear D gene. The length of the CDR3 is 15 residues. Looked up from germline, CDR1 is MNHNY and CDR2 is SVGAGI (reference sequence). Between the trimmed V and J ends, which lost 0 bases and 1 base, there was a span of 9 bases. The CDR3 sequence: CASSYSSSFQETQYF. DNA for the CDR3: TGTGCCAGCAGTTACTCGTCCTCCTTCCAAGAGACCCAGTACTTC.

This clonotype was seen repeatedly, ten times or more. The chain uses TRBV28 and TRBJ1-2; 10 bases are shared with TRBD1. The CDR3 extends over 15 amino acids. From germline, CDR1 is MDHEN and CDR2 SYDVKM. The trim removed 7 bases at V and 4 bases at J, leaving 9 bases unmatched. The CDR3 region is CASTNPGTGVYGYTF. The CDR3 DNA reads TGTGCCAGCACCAACCCCGGGACAGGGGTCTATGGCTACACCTTC.

This clonotype was detected a few times. The chain combines TRBV7-9 with TRBJ1-5; D not resolved. Germline V gene sequence: CDR1 SEHNR, CDR2 FQNEAQ (reference sequence). The germline V and J ends were trimmed by 2 bases and 0 bases, with 8 bases remaining between them. This CDR3 spans 15 amino acids. CDR3 loop: CASSLSRASNQPQHF. The CDR3 DNA reads as TGTGCCAGCAGCTTAAGTAGGGCTAGCAATCAGCCCCAGCATTTT.

This clonotype has more than one count but fewer than ten. V and J are TRBV3-1 and TRBJ2-3; the D gene is possibly TRBD1 (5 bases). CDR3 length: 17 residues. CDR1 and CDR2 (germline): LGHDT, YNNKEL (reference sequence). The V gene lost 4 bases and the J gene lost 4 bases, with 21 bases spanning the gap. CDR3 coding DNA: TGTGCCAGCAGCCCTAACCCCGCCAGCCAGGGCGCAGATACGCAGTATTTT. This codes for CASSPNPASQGADTQYF.

This clonotype has just a few counts. It may be a read error: a sequence one base away is much more abundant. Likely a read error: the CDR3 ends without its conserved phenylalanine or tryptophan. This chain connects TRBV28 to TRBJ1-5, with D possibly being TRBD1 (6 bases). This CDR3 has 14 amino acids. Trimming took off 7 bases at V and 6 bases at J, with 16 bases between the two ends. CDR1 MDHEN and CDR2 SYDVKM come from the germline V gene. In nucleotides, the CDR3 is TGTGCCAGCATACTAGGGGGATTGGGTCAGCCCCAGCATCTT. Translated: CASILGGLGQPQHL.

This clonotype was counted between two and nine times. A read error is possible here, since a much larger clone lies one base away. This chain joins TRBV12-3 or TRBV12-4 and TRBJ2-3; D perhaps matches TRBD1 (5 bases). The CDR3 covers 12 residues. As DNA, the CDR3 is TGTGCCAGCAAGAAACGCACAGGTACGCAGTATTTT. Protein sequence: CASKKRTGTQYF.

This clonotype was counted only a few times. V is TRBV4-3 and J is TRBJ2-1, with 7 bases identical to TRBD2. Germline V gene sequence: CDR1 LGHNA, CDR2 YSLEER. The CDR3 is 17 residues long. Trimming removed 1 base from V and 4 bases from J; junction bases left unmatched: 10. CDR3 protein: CASSQGFRGGSYNEQFF. The CDR3 bases are TGCGCCAGCAGCCAAGGATTTAGGGGCGGGAGTTACAATGAGCAGTTCTTC.

Details on this clonotype: This could be a read error, since a much larger clone is one nucleotide away. The chain has TRBV28 and TRBJ2-3, with no clear D. Germline loops: CDR1 MDHEN, CDR2 SYDVKM. This CDR3 region has 12 residues. In DNA, the CDR3 is TGTGCCAGCAGTTCGGTAGAAGATGCGCAGTATTTT. Protein sequence: CASSSVEDAQYF.

A few counts support this clonotype. For the CDR3, the DNA is TGTGCCACCAGCTTGGGGGGTAACTACGAGCAGTACTTC. Its protein product is CATSLGGNYEQYF. The chain links TRBV24-1 to TRBJ2-7; D is possibly TRBD2 (6 bases). The CDR3 runs 13 residues. V was pared by 7 bases and J by 3 bases, with 12 bases between. The germline V gene encodes CDR1 KGHDR and CDR2 SFDVKD.

At least ten counts were recorded for this clonotype. The chain employs TRBV19 and TRBJ1-2; TRBD1 matches 7 bases. The germline CDR1 and CDR2 sequences are LNHDA and SQIVND (reference sequence). J gave up 0 bases and V 8 bases, and 9 bases lay outside the gene matches. The CDR3 consists of 15 residues. The CDR3 here is CASATGQRTNYGYTF. The CDR3 DNA follows: TGTGCCAGTGCTACGGGACAGAGAACTAACTATGGCTACACCTTC.

The chain is built from TRBV7-8 and TRBJ2-7, with TRBD2 identical over 9 bases. The CDR3 is 16 amino acids. CDR1 is SGHVS, CDR2 FQNEAQ, per germline. The V and J ends lost 4 bases and 2 bases, in that order; junction bases with no gene match: 9. CDR3 in amino acids: CASSSPMASGAYEQYF. The CDR3 DNA follows: TGTGCCAGCAGCTCCCCAATGGCTAGCGGGGCCTACGAGCAGTACTTC.

The J gene is TRBJ2-1, the V gene TRBV12-3 or TRBV12-4; 9 positions match TRBD1. Trimming at V came to 1 base and at J to 2 bases, leaving 9 bases not matched to a gene. The CDR3 has 18 amino acids. CDR3 in amino acids: CASSLERWGQGTYNEQFF. CDR3 bases: TGTGCCAGCAGTTTAGAGAGATGGGGACAGGGCACCTACAATGAGCAGTTCTTC.

This clonotype appeared many times. The CDR3 region has the DNA TGTGCCAGCAGCCACCCCTGGACTAGCAATACGCAGTATTTT. Encoded protein: CASSHPWTSNTQYF. This chain connects TRBV7-2 to TRBJ2-3; 8 positions match TRBD2. This CDR3 region has 14 residues. Germline V CDR1 and CDR2: SGHTA, FQGNSA. The V and J ends lost 5 bases and 7 bases, in that order; junction bases with no gene match: 8.

The chain joins TRBV20-1 to TRBJ2-7; no clear D. The CDR3 has 12 residues. Trimming stripped 6 bases from V and 7 bases from J, with 16 bases between. Germline CDR1 and CDR2: DFQATT and SNEGSKA (reference sequence). CDR3 amino acids: CSAHGFGEEQYF. CDR3 in DNA: TGCAGTGCCCACGGATTTGGGGAAGAGCAGTACTTC.

Details on this clonotype: A read error may be the cause here, since a much bigger clone is one base away. The chain combines TRBV4-2 with TRBJ1-1; D is undetermined. Germline V CDR1 and CDR2: LGHNA, YNFKEQ. There are 14 residues in the CDR3. The DNA for the CDR3 is TGTGCCACCAGCCAAGATGTGGAGAACACTGAAGCTTTCTTT. Translated, it gives CATSQDVENTEAFF.

For this clonotype: A much larger clone lies a single base off, so this may be a read error. The rearrangement links TRBV27 to TRBJ1-2; the D gene is possibly TRBD1 (5 bases). CDR1 and CDR2 from the germline V gene are MNHEY and SMNVEV (reference sequence). The CDR3 runs 13 residues. This chain's CDR3 is CASSLGWGNGCTF. As DNA, the CDR3 is TGTGCCAGCAGTTTAGGATGGGGGAATGGCTGCACCTTC.

The J gene is TRBJ2-1, the V gene TRBV28; TRBD2 agrees at 11 bases. V gave up 4 bases and J gave up 7 bases; unmatched junction bases: 3. Germline V gives CDR1 MDHEN, CDR2 SYDVKM. The CDR3 spans 14 residues. CDR3 in amino acids: CASSSPSGRNEQFF. CDR3 sequence (DNA): TGTGCCAGCAGTTCTCCTAGCGGGAGGAATGAGCAGTTCTTC.

This clonotype was observed at least ten times. The chain is built from TRBV7-2 and TRBJ1-5; D is unresolved. This CDR3 is built from 13 residues. Germline V gives CDR1 SGHTA, CDR2 FQGNSA. Trimming left V 0 bases short and J 4 bases short, with 4 bases between. The chain's CDR3 is CASSLAMNQPQHF. The CDR3, as DNA: TGTGCCAGCAGCTTAGCGATGAATCAGCCCCAGCATTTT.

This clonotype was observed many times. The rearrangement uses TRBV5-1 and TRBJ2-2, with 12 positions matching TRBD1. The germline gives CDR1 SGHRS, CDR2 YFSETQ. J lost 7 bases, V lost 3 bases, and 4 bases had no gene match. The CDR3 length is 15 residues. DNA for the CDR3: TGCGCCAGCAGCTCGGGACAGGGGGCAGTCGGGGAGCTGTTTTTT. It encodes CASSSGQGAVGELFF.

At least ten counts were recorded for this clonotype. The chain carries TRBV20-1 and TRBJ1-4; no definite D call. V was shortened by 6 bases and J by 8 bases, with 13 bases between the two germline ends. The CDR3 is 12 amino acids. Germline V lookup: CDR1 DFQATT, CDR2 SNEGSKA (reference sequence). The CDR3 DNA reads TGCAGTGCCAGGACCGCGCACGAAAAACTGTTTTTT. This gives the protein CSARTAHEKLFF.

This clonotype was observed at least ten times. CDR3 nucleotide sequence: TGTGCCACCAGTGATTCTACCGGGACAGGGACCACAGATACGCAGTATTTT. This sequence encodes CATSDSTGTGTTDTQYF. The gene calls are TRBV24-1 and TRBJ2-3; TRBD1 matches 9 bases. Germline V gene lookup returns CDR1 KGHDR and CDR2 SFDVKD. With V trimmed by 2 bases and J by 2 bases, 7 bases remained unmatched. The CDR3 spans 17 residues.

This clonotype has ten or more counts. V is TRBV9 and J is TRBJ1-6, with 8 nucleotides matching TRBD1. V was clipped by 0 bases and J by 0 bases; unmatched bases: 8. Per germline, CDR1 SGDLS and CDR2 YYNGEE. This CDR3 contains 19 residues. CDR3 in amino acids: CASSVAPTGVSSYNSPLHF. The CDR3 nucleotides are TGTGCCAGCAGCGTAGCCCCGACAGGGGTTAGCTCCTATAATTCACCCCTCCACTTT. The full variable domain, in which reference TRBV9 and TRBJ1-6 provide the parts outside the CDR3, is DSGVTQTPKHLITATGQRVTLRCSPRSGDLSVYWYQQSLDQGLQFLIQYYNGEERAKGNILERFSAQQFPDLHSELNLSSLELGDSALYFCASSVAPTGVSSYNSPLHFGNGTRLTVT.